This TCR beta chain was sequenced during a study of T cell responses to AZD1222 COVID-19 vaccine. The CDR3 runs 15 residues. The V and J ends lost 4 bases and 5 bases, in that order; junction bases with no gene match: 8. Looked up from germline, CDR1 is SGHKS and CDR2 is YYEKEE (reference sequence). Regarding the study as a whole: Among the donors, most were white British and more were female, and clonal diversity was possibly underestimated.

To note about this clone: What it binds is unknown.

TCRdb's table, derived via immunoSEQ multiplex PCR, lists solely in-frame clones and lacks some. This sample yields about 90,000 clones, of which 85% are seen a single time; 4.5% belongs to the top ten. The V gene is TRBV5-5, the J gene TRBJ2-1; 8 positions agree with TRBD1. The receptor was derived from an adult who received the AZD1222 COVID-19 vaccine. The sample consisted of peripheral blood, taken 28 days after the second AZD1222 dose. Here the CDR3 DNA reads TGTGCCAGCAGCCGAGACAGGGGCTCACACAATGAGCAGTTCTTC. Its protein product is CASSRDRGSHNEQFF. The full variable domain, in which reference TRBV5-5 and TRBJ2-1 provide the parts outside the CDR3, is DAGVTQSPTHLIKTRGQQVTLRCSPISGHKSVSWYQQVLGQGPQFIFQYYEKEERGRGNFPDRFSARQFPNYSSELNVNALLLGDSALYLCASSRDRGSHNEQFFGPGTRLTVL.